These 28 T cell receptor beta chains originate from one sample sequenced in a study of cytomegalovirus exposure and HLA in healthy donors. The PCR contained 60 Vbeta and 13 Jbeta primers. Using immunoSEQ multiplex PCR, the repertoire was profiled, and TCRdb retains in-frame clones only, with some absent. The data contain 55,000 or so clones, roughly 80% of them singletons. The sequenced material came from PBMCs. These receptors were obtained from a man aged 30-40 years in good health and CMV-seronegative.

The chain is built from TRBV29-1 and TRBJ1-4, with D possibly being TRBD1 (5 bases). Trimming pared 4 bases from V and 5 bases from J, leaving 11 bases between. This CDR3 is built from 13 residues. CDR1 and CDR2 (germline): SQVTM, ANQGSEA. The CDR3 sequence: CSVGGRGNEKLFF. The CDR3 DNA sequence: TGCAGCGTTGGGGGCCGGGGGAATGAAAAACTGTTTTTT.

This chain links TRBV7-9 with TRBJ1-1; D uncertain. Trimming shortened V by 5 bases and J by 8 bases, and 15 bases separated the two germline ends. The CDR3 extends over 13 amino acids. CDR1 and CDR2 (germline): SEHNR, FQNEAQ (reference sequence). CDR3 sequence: CASSQIGLGEAFF. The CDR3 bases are TGTGCCAGCAGCCAAATTGGACTCGGCGAAGCTTTCTTT.

The CDR3 DNA sequence: TGTGCCAGCAGTTACACCAGGGGAGAGACCCAGTACTTC. This translates into CASSYTRGETQYF. The chain links TRBV6-5 to TRBJ2-5, with TRBD1 as a possible D gene (6 bases). Germline V gives CDR1 MNHEY, CDR2 SVGAGI. With 2 bases removed from V and 4 bases from J, the gap between germline ends came to 8 bases. This CDR3 is built from 13 residues.

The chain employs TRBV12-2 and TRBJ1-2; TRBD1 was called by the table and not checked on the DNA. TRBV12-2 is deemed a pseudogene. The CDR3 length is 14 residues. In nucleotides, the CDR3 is TGTGCAAGTCGCCCTGCCAGGGGGAACTATGGCTACACCTTC. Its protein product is CASRPARGNYGYTF.

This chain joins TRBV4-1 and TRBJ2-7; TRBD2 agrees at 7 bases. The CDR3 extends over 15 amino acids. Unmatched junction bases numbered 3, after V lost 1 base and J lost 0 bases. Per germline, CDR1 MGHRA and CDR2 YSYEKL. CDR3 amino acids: CASSQAGGSSYEQYF. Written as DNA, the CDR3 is TGCGCCAGCAGCCAAGCGGGAGGCAGCTCCTACGAGCAGTACTTC.

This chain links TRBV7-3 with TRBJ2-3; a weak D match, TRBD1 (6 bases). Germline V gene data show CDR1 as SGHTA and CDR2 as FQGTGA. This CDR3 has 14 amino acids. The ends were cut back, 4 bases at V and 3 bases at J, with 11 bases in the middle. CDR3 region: CASSSGHRTDTQYF. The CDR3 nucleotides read TGTGCCAGCAGCTCGGGACATCGTACAGATACGCAGTATTTT. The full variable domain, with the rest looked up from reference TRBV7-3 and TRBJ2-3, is GAGVSQTPSNKVTEKGKYVELRCDPISGHTALYWYRQSLGQGPEFLIYFQGTGAADDSGLPNDRFFAVRPEGSVSTLKIQRTERGDSAVYLCASSSGHRTDTQYFGPGTRLTVL.

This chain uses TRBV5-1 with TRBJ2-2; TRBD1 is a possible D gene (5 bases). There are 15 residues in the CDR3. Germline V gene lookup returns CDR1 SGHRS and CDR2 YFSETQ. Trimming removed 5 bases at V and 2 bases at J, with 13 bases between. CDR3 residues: CASSHQGINTGELFF. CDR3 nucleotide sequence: TGCGCCAGCAGTCATCAGGGCATAAACACCGGGGAGCTGTTTTTT.

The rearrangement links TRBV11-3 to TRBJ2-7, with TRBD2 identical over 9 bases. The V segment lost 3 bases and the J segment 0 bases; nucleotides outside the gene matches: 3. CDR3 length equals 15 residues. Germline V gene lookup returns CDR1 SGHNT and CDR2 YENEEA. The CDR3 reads CASSFGLAFSYEQYF. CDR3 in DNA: TGTGCCAGCAGCTTTGGACTAGCGTTCTCCTACGAGCAGTACTTC. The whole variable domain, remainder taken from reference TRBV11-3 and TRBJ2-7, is EAGVVQSPRYKIIEKKQPVAFWCNPISGHNTLYWYLQNLGQGPELLIRYENEEAVDDSQLPKDRFSAERLKGVDSTLKIQPAELGDSAVYLCASSFGLAFSYEQYFGPGTRLTVT.

The CDR3 DNA reads as TGTGCCAGCAGCTTAGGCCGACAGGCGGTTTCACCCCTCCACTTT. It is translated as CASSLGRQAVSPLHF. This chain uses TRBV11-2 with TRBJ1-6; tentative D call: TRBD1 (6 bases). CDR3 length equals 15 residues. CDR1 and CDR2 (germline): SGHAT, FQNNGV. The germline V and J ends were trimmed by 1 base and 9 bases, with 13 bases remaining between them. Full variable domain (rest looked up from reference TRBV11-2 and TRBJ1-6): EAGVAQSPRYKIIEKRQSVAFWCNPISGHATLYWYQQILGQGPKLLIQFQNNGVVDDSQLPKDRFSAERLKGVDSTLKIQPAKLEDSAVYLCASSLGRQAVSPLHFGNGTRLTVT.

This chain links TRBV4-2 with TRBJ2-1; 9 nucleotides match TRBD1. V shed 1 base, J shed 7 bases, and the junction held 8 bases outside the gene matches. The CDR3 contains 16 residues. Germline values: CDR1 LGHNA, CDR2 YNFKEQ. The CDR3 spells CASSQGPGQGQNEQFF. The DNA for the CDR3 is TGTGCCAGCAGCCAAGGGCCCGGACAGGGGCAGAATGAGCAGTTCTTC.

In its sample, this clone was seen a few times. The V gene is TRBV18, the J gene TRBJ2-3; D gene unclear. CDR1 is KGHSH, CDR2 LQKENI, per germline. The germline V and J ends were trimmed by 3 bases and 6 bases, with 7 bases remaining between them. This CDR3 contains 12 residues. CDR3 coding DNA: TGTGCCAGCTCACCCCCAGTCGATACGCAGTATTTT. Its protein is CASSPPVDTQYF.

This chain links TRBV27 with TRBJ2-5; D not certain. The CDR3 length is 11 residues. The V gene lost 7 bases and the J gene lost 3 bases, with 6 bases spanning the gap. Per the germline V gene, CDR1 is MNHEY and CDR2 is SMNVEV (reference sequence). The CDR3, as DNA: TGTGCCAGCAACGACAAAGAGACCCAGTACTTC. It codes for CASNDKETQYF.

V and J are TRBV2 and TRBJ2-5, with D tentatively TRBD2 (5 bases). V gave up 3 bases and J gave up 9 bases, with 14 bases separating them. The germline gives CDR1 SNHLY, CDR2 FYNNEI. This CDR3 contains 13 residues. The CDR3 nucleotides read TGTGCCAGCAGTGATGGGGTCGGGATCGCCCAGTACTTC. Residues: CASSDGVGIAQYF.

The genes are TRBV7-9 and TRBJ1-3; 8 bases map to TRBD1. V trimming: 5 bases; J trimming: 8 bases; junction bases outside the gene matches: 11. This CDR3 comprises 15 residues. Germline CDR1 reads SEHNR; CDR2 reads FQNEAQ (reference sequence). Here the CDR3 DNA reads TGTGCCAGCAGCACCCGGACAGGGCGTTGGGACACCATATATTTT. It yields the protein CASSTRTGRWDTIYF.

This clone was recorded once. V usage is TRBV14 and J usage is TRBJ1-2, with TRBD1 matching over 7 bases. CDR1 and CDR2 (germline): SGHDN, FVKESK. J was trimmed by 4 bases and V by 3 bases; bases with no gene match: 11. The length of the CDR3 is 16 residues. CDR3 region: CASSQVSQGVGYGYTF. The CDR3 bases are TGTGCCAGCAGCCAGGTTTCCCAGGGGGTCGGCTATGGCTACACCTTC.

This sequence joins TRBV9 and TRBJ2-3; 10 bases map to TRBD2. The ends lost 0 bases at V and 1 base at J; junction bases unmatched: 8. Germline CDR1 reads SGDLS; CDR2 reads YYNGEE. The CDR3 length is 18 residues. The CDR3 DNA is TGTGCCAGCAGCGTAGAAGCGGGAGGGCGTTTGGGCACAGATACGCAGTATTTT. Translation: CASSVEAGGRLGTDTQYF.

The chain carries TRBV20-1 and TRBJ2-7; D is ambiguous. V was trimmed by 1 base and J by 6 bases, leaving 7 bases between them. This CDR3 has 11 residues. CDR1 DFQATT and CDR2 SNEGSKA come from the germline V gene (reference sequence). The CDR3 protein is CSARVQSEQYF. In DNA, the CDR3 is TGCAGTGCTAGAGTACAGTCCGAGCAGTACTTC.

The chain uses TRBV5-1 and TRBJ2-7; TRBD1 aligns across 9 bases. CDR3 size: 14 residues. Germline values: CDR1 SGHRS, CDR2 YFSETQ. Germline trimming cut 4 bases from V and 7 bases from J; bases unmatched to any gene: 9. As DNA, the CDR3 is TGCGCCAGCAGCGTATTACAGGGGGCTCAGGAGCAGTACTTC. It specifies CASSVLQGAQEQYF.

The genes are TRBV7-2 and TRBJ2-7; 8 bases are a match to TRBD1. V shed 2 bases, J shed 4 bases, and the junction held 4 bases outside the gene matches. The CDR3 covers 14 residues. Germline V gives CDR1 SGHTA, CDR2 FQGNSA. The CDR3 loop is CASSLLDRAYEQYF. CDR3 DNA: TGTGCCAGCAGCTTATTGGACAGGGCTTACGAGCAGTACTTC.

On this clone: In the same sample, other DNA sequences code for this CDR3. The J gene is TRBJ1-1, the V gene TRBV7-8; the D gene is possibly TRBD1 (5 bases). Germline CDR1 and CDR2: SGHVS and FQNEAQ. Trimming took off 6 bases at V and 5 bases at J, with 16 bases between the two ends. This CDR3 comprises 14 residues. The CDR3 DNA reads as TGTGCCAGCAGAAAGACGGGGGGAAAGACTGAAGCTTTCTTT. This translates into CASRKTGGKTEAFF.

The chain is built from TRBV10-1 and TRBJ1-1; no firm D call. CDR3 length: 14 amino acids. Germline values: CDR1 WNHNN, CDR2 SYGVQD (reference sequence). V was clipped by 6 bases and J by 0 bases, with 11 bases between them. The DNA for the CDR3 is TGCGCCAGCAGGGTGGTAGCGATGAACACTGAAGCTTTCTTT. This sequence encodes CASRVVAMNTEAFF.

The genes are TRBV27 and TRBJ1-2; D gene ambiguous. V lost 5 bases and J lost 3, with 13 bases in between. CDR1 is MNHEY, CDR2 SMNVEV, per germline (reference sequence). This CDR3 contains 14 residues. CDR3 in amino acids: CASSPYNNHYGYTF. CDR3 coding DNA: TGTGCCAGCAGTCCATACAATAATCACTATGGCTACACCTTC.

The CDR3 coding sequence is TGTGCCATCAGTGAGGTCGGCCAGAGGGGGACTGAAGCTTTCTTT. Protein product: CAISEVGQRGTEAFF. The J gene is TRBJ1-1, the V gene TRBV10-3, with D maybe TRBD1 (6 bases). The CDR3 runs 15 residues. Germline CDR1 reads ENHRY; CDR2 reads SYGVKD. The ends were cut back, 2 bases at V and 5 bases at J, with 15 bases in the middle.

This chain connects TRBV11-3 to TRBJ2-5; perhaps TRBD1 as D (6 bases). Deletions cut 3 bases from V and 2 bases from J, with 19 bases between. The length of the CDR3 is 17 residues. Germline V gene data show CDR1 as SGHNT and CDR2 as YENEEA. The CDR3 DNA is TGTGCCAGCAGCTTGAGGAAGACAGGATTGGGACAAGAGACCCAGTACTTC. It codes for CASSLRKTGLGQETQYF.

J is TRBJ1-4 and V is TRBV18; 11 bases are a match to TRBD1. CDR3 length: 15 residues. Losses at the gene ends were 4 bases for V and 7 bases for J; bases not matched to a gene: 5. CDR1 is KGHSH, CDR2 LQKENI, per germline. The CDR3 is CASSRPGQGGEKLFF. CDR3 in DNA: TGTGCCAGCTCACGACCGGGACAGGGGGGTGAAAAACTGTTTTTT.

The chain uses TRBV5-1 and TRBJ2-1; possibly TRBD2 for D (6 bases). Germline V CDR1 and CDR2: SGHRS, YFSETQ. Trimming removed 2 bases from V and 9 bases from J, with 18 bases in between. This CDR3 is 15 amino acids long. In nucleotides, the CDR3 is TGCGCCAGCAGCTTCGGGAGTTTTGGTTTGGGTGAGCAGTTCTTC. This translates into CASSFGSFGLGEQFF.

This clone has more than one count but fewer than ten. The CDR3 is CASRDPGYGYTF. The DNA for the CDR3 is TGTGCCAGCCGAGATCCCGGCTATGGCTACACCTTC. The chain is built from TRBV6-5 and TRBJ1-2; D is uncertain. Trimming removed 8 bases from V and 4 bases from J, with 11 bases in between. The CDR3 is 12 residues long. The germline V gene has CDR1 MNHEY and CDR2 SVGAGI.

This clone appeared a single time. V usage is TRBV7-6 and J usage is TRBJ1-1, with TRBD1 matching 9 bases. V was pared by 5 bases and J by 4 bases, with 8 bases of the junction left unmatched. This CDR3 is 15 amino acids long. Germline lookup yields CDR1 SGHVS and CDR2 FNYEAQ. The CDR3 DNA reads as TGTGCCAGCAGCCTCCGGACAGGGGCCACCACTGAAGCTTTCTTT. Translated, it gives CASSLRTGATTEAFF.